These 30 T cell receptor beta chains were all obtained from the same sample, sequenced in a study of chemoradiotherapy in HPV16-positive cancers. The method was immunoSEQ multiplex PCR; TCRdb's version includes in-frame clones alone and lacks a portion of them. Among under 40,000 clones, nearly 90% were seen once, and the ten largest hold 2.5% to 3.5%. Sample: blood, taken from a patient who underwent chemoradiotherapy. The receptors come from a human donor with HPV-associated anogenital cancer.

The CDR3, as DNA: TGTGCCAGCAGCTTAGCCCAGAGGGCTGGTGGCTACACCTTC. This gives the protein CASSLAQRAGGYTF. The rearrangement joins TRBV7-8 to TRBJ1-2, with D hard to call. The length of the CDR3 is 14 residues. The germline gives CDR1 SGHVS, CDR2 FQNEAQ. V lost 0 bases and J 7 bases, leaving 12 bases between the germline ends.

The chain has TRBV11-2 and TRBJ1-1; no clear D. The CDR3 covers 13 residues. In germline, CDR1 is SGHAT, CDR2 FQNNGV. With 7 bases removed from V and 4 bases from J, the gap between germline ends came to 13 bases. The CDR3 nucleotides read TGTGCCAGCACCTCAGGTTTTCCCACTGAAGCTTTCTTT. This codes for CASTSGFPTEAFF.

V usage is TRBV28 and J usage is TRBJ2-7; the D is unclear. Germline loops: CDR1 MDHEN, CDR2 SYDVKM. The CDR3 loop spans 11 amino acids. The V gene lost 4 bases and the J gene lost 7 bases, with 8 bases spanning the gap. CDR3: CASSSVREQYF. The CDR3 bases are TGTGCCAGCAGTTCGGTCAGAGAGCAGTACTTC.

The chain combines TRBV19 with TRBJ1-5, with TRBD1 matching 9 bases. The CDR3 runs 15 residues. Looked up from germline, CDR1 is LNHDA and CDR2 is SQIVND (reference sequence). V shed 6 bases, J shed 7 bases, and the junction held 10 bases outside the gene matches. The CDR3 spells CASSDRGQGWQPQHF. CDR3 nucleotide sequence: TGTGCCAGTAGCGACAGGGGACAGGGCTGGCAGCCCCAGCATTTT.

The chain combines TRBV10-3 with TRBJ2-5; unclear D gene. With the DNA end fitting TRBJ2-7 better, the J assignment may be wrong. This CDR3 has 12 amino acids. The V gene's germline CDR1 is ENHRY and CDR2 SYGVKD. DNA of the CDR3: TGTGCCATCTCCGAAACCTCCTACGAGCAGTACTTC. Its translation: CAISETSYEQYF.

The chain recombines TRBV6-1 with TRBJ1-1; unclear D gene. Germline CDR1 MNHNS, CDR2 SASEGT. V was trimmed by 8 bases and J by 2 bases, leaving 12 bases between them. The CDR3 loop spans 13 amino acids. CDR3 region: CASREGVNTEAFF. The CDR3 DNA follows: TGTGCCAGCCGGGAAGGTGTTAACACTGAAGCTTTCTTT.

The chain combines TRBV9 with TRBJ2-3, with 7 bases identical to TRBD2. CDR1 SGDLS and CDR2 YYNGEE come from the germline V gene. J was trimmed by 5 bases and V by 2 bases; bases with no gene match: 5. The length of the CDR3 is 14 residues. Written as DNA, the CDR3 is TGTGCCAGCAGCGTCGGGACTACCCTAGATACGCAGTATTTT. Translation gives CASSVGTTLDTQYF.

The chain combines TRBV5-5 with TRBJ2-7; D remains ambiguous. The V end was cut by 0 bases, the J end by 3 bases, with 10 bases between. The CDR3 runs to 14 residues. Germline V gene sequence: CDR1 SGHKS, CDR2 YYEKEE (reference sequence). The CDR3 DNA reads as TGTGCCAGCAGCTTGGACCAGGTTTACTACGAGCAGTACTTC. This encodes CASSLDQVYYEQYF.

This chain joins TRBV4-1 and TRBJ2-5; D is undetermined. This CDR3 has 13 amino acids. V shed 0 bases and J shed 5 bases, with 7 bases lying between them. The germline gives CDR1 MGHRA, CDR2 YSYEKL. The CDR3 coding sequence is TGCGCCAGCAGCCAAGATTTAGAGGAGACCCAGTACTTC. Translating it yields CASSQDLEETQYF.

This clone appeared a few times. The CDR3: CASSPKNLNTEAFF. CDR3 coding DNA: TGTGCCAGCTCACCGAAAAACCTGAACACTGAAGCTTTCTTT. The V and J genes are TRBV18 and TRBJ1-1; D unclear. Deletions cut 3 bases from V and 0 bases from J, with 8 bases between. Germline loops: CDR1 KGHSH, CDR2 LQKENI. The CDR3 length is 14 residues.

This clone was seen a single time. CDR3 nucleotide sequence: TGTGCCAGTAGCTCGACAGGGGAAACCTACGAGCAGTACTTC. Protein product: CASSSTGETYEQYF. The V call is TRBV19, the J call TRBJ2-7, with 8 nucleotides matching TRBD1. With V trimmed by 6 bases and J by 2 bases, 6 bases remained unmatched. The CDR3 spans 14 residues. Germline V gene data show CDR1 as LNHDA and CDR2 as SQIVND (reference sequence).

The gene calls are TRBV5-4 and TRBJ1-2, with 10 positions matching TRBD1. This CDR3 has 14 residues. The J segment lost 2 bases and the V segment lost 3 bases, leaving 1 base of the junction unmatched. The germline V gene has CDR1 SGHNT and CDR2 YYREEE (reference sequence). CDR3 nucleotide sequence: TGTGCCAGCAGCTCGGGACAGGGGAACTATGGCTACACCTTC. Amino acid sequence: CASSSGQGNYGYTF.

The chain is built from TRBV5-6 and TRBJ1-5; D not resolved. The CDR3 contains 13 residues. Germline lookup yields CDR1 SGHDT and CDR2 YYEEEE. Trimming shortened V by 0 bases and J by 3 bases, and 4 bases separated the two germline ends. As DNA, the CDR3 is TGTGCCAGCAGCTTGGCCCCCAATCAGCCCCAGCATTTT. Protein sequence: CASSLAPNQPQHF.

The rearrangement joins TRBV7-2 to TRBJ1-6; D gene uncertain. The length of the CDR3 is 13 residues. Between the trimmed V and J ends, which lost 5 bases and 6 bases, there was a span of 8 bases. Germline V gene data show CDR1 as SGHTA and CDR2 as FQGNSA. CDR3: CASSPSFNSPLHF. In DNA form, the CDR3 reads TGTGCCAGCAGCCCCTCTTTTAATTCACCCCTCCACTTT.

CDR3 nucleotide sequence: TGTGCCAGCTCACCGGCAGCCCACGAGCAGTACTTC. Protein product: CASSPAAHEQYF. The V gene is TRBV18, the J gene TRBJ2-7; D is unclear. Germline CDR1 KGHSH, CDR2 LQKENI. The germline V and J ends were trimmed by 3 bases and 5 bases, with 8 bases remaining between them. This CDR3 has 12 amino acids.

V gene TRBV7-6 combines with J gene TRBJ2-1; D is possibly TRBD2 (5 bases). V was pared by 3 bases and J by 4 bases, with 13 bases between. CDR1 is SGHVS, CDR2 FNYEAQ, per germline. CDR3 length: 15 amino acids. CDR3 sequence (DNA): TGTGCCAGCAGCTTTAGACGGGGAGAGTACAATGAGCAGTTCTTC. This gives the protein CASSFRRGEYNEQFF.

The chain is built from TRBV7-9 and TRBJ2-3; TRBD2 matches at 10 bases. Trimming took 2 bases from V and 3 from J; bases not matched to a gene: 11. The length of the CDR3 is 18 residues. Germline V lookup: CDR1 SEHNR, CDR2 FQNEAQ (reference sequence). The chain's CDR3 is CASSLLGLAGVVTDTQYF. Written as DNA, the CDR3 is TGTGCCAGCAGCTTATTGGGTCTAGCGGGAGTGGTTACAGATACGCAGTATTTT.

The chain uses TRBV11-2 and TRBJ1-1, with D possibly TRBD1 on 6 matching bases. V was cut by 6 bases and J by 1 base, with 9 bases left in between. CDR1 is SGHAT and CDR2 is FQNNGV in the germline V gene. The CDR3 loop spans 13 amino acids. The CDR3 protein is CASRKQGNTEAFF. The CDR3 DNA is TGTGCCAGCAGGAAACAGGGGAACACTGAAGCTTTCTTT.

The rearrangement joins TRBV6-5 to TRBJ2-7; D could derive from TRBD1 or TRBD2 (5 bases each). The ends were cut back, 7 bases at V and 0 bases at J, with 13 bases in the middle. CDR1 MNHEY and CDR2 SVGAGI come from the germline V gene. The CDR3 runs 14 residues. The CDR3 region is CASNRGRGSYEQYF. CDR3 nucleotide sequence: TGTGCCAGCAATCGGGGAAGGGGCTCCTACGAGCAGTACTTC.

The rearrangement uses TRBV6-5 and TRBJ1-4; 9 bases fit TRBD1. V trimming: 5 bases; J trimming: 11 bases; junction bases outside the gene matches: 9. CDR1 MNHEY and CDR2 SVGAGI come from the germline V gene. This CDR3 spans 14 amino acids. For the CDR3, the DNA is TGTGCCAGCAGTACGGACAGGGGTAGGGGTAAACTGTTTTTT. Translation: CASSTDRGRGKLFF.

This CDR3 reads CASSLGLAGVTYQETQYF. The CDR3 DNA sequence: TGTGCCAGCAGCTTGGGCCTAGCGGGGGTTACCTACCAAGAGACCCAGTACTTC. V and J are TRBV5-4 and TRBJ2-5, with 10 positions matching TRBD2. J was trimmed by 0 bases and V by 0 bases; bases with no gene match: 8. This CDR3 spans 18 amino acids. Germline-derived CDR1 and CDR2 are SGHNT and YYREEE (reference sequence).

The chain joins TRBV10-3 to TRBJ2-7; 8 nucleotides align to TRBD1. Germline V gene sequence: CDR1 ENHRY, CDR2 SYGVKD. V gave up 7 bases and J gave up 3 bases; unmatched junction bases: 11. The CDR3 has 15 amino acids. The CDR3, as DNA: TGTGCCATCAACTTTCGGACAGGGTCGGGCTACGAGCAGTACTTC. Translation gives CAINFRTGSGYEQYF.

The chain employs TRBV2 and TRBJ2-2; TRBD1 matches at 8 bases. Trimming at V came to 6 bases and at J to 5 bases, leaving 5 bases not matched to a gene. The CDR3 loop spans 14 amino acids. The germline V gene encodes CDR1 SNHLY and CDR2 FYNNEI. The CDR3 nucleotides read TGTGCCAGCAGCCGACAGGGGCGGACCGGGGAGCTGTTTTTT. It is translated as CASSRQGRTGELFF.

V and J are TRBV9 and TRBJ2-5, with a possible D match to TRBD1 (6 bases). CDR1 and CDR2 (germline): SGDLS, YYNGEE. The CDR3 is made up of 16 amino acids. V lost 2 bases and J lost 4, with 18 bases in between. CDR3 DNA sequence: TGTGCCAGCAGCGTGGGGTCGACAGGAAGCATAGAGACCCAGTACTTC. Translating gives CASSVGSTGSIETQYF.

The CDR3 here is CASTSGGAYTGELFF. The CDR3 DNA is TGTGCCAGCACTAGCGGGGGGGCTTACACCGGGGAGCTGTTTTTT. The V and J genes are TRBV6-6 and TRBJ2-2, with 12 bases matching TRBD2. The trim removed 7 bases at V and 3 bases at J, leaving 3 bases unmatched. CDR1 MNHNY and CDR2 SVGAGI come from the germline V gene (reference sequence). The CDR3 consists of 15 residues.

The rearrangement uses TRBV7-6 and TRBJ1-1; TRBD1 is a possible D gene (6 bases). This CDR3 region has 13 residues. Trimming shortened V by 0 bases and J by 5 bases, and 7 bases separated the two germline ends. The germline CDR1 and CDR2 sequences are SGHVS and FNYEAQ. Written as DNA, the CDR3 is TGTGCCAGCAGCTTAGCCAGGGGTACTGAAGCTTTCTTT. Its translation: CASSLARGTEAFF.

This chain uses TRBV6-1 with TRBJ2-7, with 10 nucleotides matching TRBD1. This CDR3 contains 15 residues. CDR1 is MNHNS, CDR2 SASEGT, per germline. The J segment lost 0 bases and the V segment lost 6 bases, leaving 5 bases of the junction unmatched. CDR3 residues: CASRTDRGPSYEQYF. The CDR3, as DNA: TGTGCCAGCAGGACTGACAGGGGGCCCTCCTACGAGCAGTACTTC.

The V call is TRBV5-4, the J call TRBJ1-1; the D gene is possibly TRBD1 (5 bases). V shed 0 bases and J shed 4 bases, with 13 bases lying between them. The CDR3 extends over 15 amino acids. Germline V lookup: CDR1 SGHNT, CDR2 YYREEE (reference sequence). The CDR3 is CASSLVRGGGTEAFF. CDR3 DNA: TGTGCCAGCAGCTTGGTACGGGGCGGGGGCACTGAAGCTTTCTTT.

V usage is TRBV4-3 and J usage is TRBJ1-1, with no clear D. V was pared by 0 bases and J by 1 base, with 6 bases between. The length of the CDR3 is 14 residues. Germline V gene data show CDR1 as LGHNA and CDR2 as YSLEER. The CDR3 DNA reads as TGCGCCAGCAGCCAAGAGAGAACGAACACTGAAGCTTTCTTT. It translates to CASSQERTNTEAFF.

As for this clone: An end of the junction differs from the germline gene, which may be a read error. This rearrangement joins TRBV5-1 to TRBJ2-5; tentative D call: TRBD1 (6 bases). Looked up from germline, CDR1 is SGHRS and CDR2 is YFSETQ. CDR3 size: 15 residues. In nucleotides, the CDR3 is TGCGCCAGCAGCTTGGGCCCAGGGGACCAAGAGGCCCAGTACTTC. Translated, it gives CASSLGPGDQEAQYF.